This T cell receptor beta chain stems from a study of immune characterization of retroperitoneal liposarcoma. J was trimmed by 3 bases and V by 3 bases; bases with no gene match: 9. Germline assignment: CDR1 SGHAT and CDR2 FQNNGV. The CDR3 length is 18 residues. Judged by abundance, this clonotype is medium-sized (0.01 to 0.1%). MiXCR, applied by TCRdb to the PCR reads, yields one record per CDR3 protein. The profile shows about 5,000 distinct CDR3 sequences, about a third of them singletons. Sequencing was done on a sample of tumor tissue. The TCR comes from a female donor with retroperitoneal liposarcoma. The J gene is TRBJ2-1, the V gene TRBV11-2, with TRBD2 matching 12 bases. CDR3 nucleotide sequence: TGTGCCAGCAGCTTCGGACTAGCGGGACCACCCGGCTACAATGAGCAGTTCTTC. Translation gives CASSFGLAGPPGYNEQFF. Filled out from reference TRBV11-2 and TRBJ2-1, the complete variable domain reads EAGVAQSPRYKIIEKRQSVAFWCNPISGHATLYWYQQILGQGPKLLIQFQNNGVVDDSQLPKDRFSAERLKGVDSTLKIQPAKLEDSAVYLCASSFGLAGPPGYNEQFFGPGTRLTVL.